This is a list of T cell receptor beta chains from one sample in a study of a mutant IDH1 vaccine in newly diagnosed glioma. Sequencing used immunoSEQ multiplex PCR; TCRdb keeps in-frame clones, though not all of them. The sample comprises more than 50,000 clones, 89% of which are singletons, and more than 1.5% rests with the top ten. Antigen specificity for these receptors is unknown. The specimen comprised PBMCs, sampled from a glioma patient whose treatment included an IDH1 peptide vaccine. The receptors were sampled from a man in his forties with glioma. Both conserved end residues are part of each CDR3. Fields, in order: clone size, V gene, J gene, D gene, CDR3 DNA, CDR3 protein. The D gene is left open where the match is weak. Size is stated for part of the rows, as once, few or many counts, or as a class when the clone is expanded.

clone size: .; V gene: TRBV6-5; J gene: TRBJ1-3; D gene: TRBD1; CDR3 DNA: TGTGCCAGCAGCCGTGGGACAGGCGGAAACACCATATATTTT; CDR3 protein: CASSRGTGGNTIYF
clone size: .; V gene: TRBV6-5; J gene: TRBJ2-7; D gene: .; CDR3 DNA: TGTGCCAGCAGTTACAGGTATGGGACGGGGTCCTACGAGCAGTACTTC; CDR3 protein: CASSYRYGTGSYEQYF
clone size: .; V gene: TRBV10-2; J gene: TRBJ1-1; D gene: .; CDR3 DNA: TGCGCCAGCAGTGAGTTGGGCAGGGGAGGGTCCGGCACTGAAGCTTTCTTT; CDR3 protein: CASSELGRGGSGTEAFF
clone size: .; V gene: TRBV6-4; J gene: TRBJ1-1; D gene: .; CDR3 DNA: TGTGCCAGCAGTGACCGAGACAGACCCACTGAAGCTTTCTTT; CDR3 protein: CASSDRDRPTEAFF
clone size: .; V gene: TRBV6-5; J gene: TRBJ1-3; D gene: .; CDR3 DNA: TGTGCCAGCAGGGGTTCGGCGACTGGAAACACCATATATTTT; CDR3 protein: CASRGSATGNTIYF
clone size: few; V gene: TRBV19; J gene: TRBJ1-5; D gene: TRBD1; CDR3 DNA: TGTGCCAGTAGTTCGGGCCGACAGGGGAGGCATCAGCCCCAGCATTTT; CDR3 protein: CASSSGRQGRHQPQHF
clone size: .; V gene: TRBV19; J gene: TRBJ2-5; D gene: .; CDR3 DNA: TGTGCCAGCGCGGGGGCGGGCGAGGAGACCCAGTACTTC; CDR3 protein: CASAGAGEETQYF
clone size: .; V gene: TRBV5-1; J gene: TRBJ1-1; D gene: TRBD1; CDR3 DNA: TGCGCCAGCAGCTTGGCCCCAACACGGACAGGTCCCACTGAAGCTTTCTTT; CDR3 protein: CASSLAPTRTGPTEAFF
clone size: .; V gene: TRBV30; J gene: TRBJ2-1; D gene: TRBD1; CDR3 DNA: TGTGCCTGGAGTGTAGGGGGCCACGACTACAATGAGCAGTTCTTC; CDR3 protein: CAWSVGGHDYNEQFF
clone size: .; V gene: TRBV6-6; J gene: TRBJ2-5; D gene: .; CDR3 DNA: TGTGCCAGCAGTTACTCCTCGGGACCAAAAGAGACCCAGTACTTC; CDR3 protein: CASSYSSGPKETQYF
clone size: once; V gene: TRBV28; J gene: TRBJ1-5; D gene: TRBD1; CDR3 DNA: TGTGCCAGCAGTTCCGGGACAGGGGCGAGCAATCAGCCCCAGCATTTT; CDR3 protein: CASSSGTGASNQPQHF
clone size: .; V gene: TRBV7-6; J gene: TRBJ2-7; D gene: .; CDR3 DNA: TGTGCCAGCAGCTCAGCTCTGGGGTCGGGCGAGCAGTACTTC; CDR3 protein: CASSSALGSGEQYF
clone size: .; V gene: TRBV7-9; J gene: TRBJ1-2; D gene: .; CDR3 DNA: TGTGCCAGCAGCTTAAATGTGGCAGACGGCTACACCTTC; CDR3 protein: CASSLNVADGYTF
clone size: .; V gene: TRBV6-5; J gene: TRBJ1-2; D gene: .; CDR3 DNA: TGTGCCAGCAGCGAGAGGGGAGCGAATGGCTACACCTTC; CDR3 protein: CASSERGANGYTF
clone size: few; V gene: TRBV28; J gene: TRBJ2-6; D gene: .; CDR3 DNA: TGTGCCAGCAGTTTGGGGGCCCCCGGGAGCTCTGGGGCCAACGTCCTGACTTTC; CDR3 protein: CASSLGAPGSSGANVLTF
clone size: .; V gene: TRBV4-3; J gene: TRBJ2-3; D gene: TRBD2; CDR3 DNA: TGCGCCAGCAGCAAAGTCTGGCGGCTAGCGGACACAGATACGCAGTATTTT; CDR3 protein: CASSKVWRLADTDTQYF
clone size: once; V gene: TRBV5-1; J gene: TRBJ1-5; D gene: .; CDR3 DNA: TGCGCCAGCAGCTTAACGGGGAATCAGCCCCAGCATTTT; CDR3 protein: CASSLTGNQPQHF
clone size: .; V gene: TRBV5-8; J gene: TRBJ1-2; D gene: .; CDR3 DNA: TGTGCCAGCAGCTTGGCCAGTGGTTCCCCCGGGCACTATGGCTACACCTTC; CDR3 protein: CASSLASGSPGHYGYTF
clone size: .; V gene: TRBV6-6; J gene: TRBJ2-7; D gene: .; CDR3 DNA: TGTGCCAGCAGTTACTCAGTATCCTGGGACGAGCAGTACTTC; CDR3 protein: CASSYSVSWDEQYF
clone size: .; V gene: TRBV29-1; J gene: TRBJ2-2; D gene: .; CDR3 DNA: TGCAGCGTGCGCAGGGAACCGAACACCGGGGAGCTGTTTTTT; CDR3 protein: CSVRREPNTGELFF
clone size: .; V gene: TRBV19; J gene: TRBJ1-1; D gene: TRBD1; CDR3 DNA: TGTGCCACCTCGGACAGGGTTTTTACTGAAGCTTTCTTT; CDR3 protein: CATSDRVFTEAFF
clone size: .; V gene: TRBV7-8; J gene: TRBJ2-5; D gene: .; CDR3 DNA: TGTGCCAGCAGCCCCATGGGAACACAGCAAGAGACCCAGTACTTC; CDR3 protein: CASSPMGTQQETQYF
clone size: .; V gene: TRBV5-4; J gene: TRBJ1-1; D gene: .; CDR3 DNA: TGTGCCAGCAGCTCGCCGCGGGAGAACACTGAAGCTTTCTTT; CDR3 protein: CASSSPRENTEAFF
clone size: .; V gene: TRBV21-1; J gene: TRBJ1-2; D gene: .; CDR3 DNA: TGTGCCAGCAGCAAATCTAACGACAGTAGCTATGGCTACACCTTC; CDR3 protein: CASSKSNDSSYGYTF
clone size: .; V gene: TRBV7-9; J gene: TRBJ1-2; D gene: .; CDR3 DNA: TGTGCCAGCAGTTTCTCCGGGACCCACTATGGCTACACCTTC; CDR3 protein: CASSFSGTHYGYTF
clone size: .; V gene: TRBV13; J gene: TRBJ2-7; D gene: TRBD1; CDR3 DNA: TGTGCCAGCAGCAAGGGGTGGGGGACAGGGATCCACGAGCAGTACTTC; CDR3 protein: CASSKGWGTGIHEQYF
clone size: once; V gene: TRBV29-1; J gene: TRBJ1-1; D gene: TRBD1; CDR3 DNA: TGCAGCGTTGGGGACAGGTTTGACACTGAAGCTTTCTTT; CDR3 protein: CSVGDRFDTEAFF
clone size: .; V gene: TRBV28; J gene: TRBJ1-2; D gene: .; CDR3 DNA: TGTGCCAGCACCTCGACCCGGACCGGAAAGTATGGCTACACCTTC; CDR3 protein: CASTSTRTGKYGYTF
clone size: .; V gene: TRBV27; J gene: TRBJ2-3; D gene: .; CDR3 DNA: TGTGCCAGCAGTCCCTCCGAACCCACAGATACGCAGTATTTT; CDR3 protein: CASSPSEPTDTQYF
clone size: .; V gene: TRBV28; J gene: TRBJ2-7; D gene: TRBD1; CDR3 DNA: TGTGCCGCCGAGGAAGCAGGGGGCGGTAAGAACGAGCAGTACTTC; CDR3 protein: CAAEEAGGGKNEQYF
clone size: .; V gene: TRBV7-8; J gene: TRBJ1-1; D gene: .; CDR3 DNA: TGTGCCAGCAGAATCGACAGGAACACTGAAGCTTTCTTT; CDR3 protein: CASRIDRNTEAFF
clone size: .; V gene: TRBV7-9; J gene: TRBJ1-2; D gene: .; CDR3 DNA: TGTGCCAGCAGCTTAGTCGCCCCGTACACCTTC; CDR3 protein: CASSLVAPYTF
clone size: .; V gene: TRBV5-4; J gene: TRBJ2-7; D gene: .; CDR3 DNA: TGTGCCAGCAGCGGGGTCAGCTCCTACGAGCAGTACTTC; CDR3 protein: CASSGVSSYEQYF
clone size: .; V gene: TRBV25-1; J gene: TRBJ2-1; D gene: TRBD2; CDR3 DNA: TGTGCCAGCAGTGACAGTAGGGCGGGAGGGAACAATGAGCAGTTCTTC; CDR3 protein: CASSDSRAGGNNEQFF
clone size: .; V gene: TRBV5-4; J gene: TRBJ2-5; D gene: TRBD1; CDR3 DNA: TGTGCCAGCAGCAAGGACAGGGGGAGTGAGACCCAGTACTTC; CDR3 protein: CASSKDRGSETQYF
clone size: .; V gene: TRBV5-4; J gene: TRBJ2-1; D gene: TRBD2; CDR3 DNA: TGTGCCAGCAGCTCCCTACTAGCGGGGGGGGTCAATGAGCAGTTCTTC; CDR3 protein: CASSSLLAGGVNEQFF
clone size: .; V gene: TRBV6-4; J gene: TRBJ2-2; D gene: .; CDR3 DNA: TGTGCCAGCCGACTAGATAACACCGGGGAGCTGTTTTTT; CDR3 protein: CASRLDNTGELFF
clone size: .; V gene: TRBV7-9; J gene: TRBJ2-1; D gene: .; CDR3 DNA: TGTGCCAGCAGCTTGACTTTTGTGCAGTTCTTC; CDR3 protein: CASSLTFVQFF
clone size: .; V gene: TRBV10-3; J gene: TRBJ2-6; D gene: .; CDR3 DNA: TGTGCCATCAGTGAAGGTTGGGGGTCCGGGGCCAACGTCCTGACTTTC; CDR3 protein: CAISEGWGSGANVLTF
clone size: .; V gene: TRBV6-1; J gene: TRBJ1-1; D gene: .; CDR3 DNA: TGTGCCAGCACCCCAACACTGCTAGCTTTCTTT; CDR3 protein: CASTPTLLAFF
clone size: .; V gene: TRBV11-3; J gene: TRBJ2-1; D gene: TRBD1; CDR3 DNA: TGTGCCAGCAGCCCCGGGACAGGGTTATTCAATGAGCAGTTCTTC; CDR3 protein: CASSPGTGLFNEQFF
clone size: .; V gene: TRBV5-6; J gene: TRBJ2-5; D gene: TRBD1; CDR3 DNA: TGTGCCAGCAGCTTAGGGACAGGACAAGAGACCCAGTACTTC; CDR3 protein: CASSLGTGQETQYF
clone size: once; V gene: TRBV5-3; J gene: TRBJ2-3; D gene: .; CDR3 DNA: TGTGCCAGAAGCCCCGACACCACTAGCACAGATACGCAGTATTTT; CDR3 protein: CARSPDTTSTDTQYF
clone size: .; V gene: TRBV5-4; J gene: TRBJ2-1; D gene: .; CDR3 DNA: TGTGCCAGCAGCTTGGGGGTCGGAGGCCCCGGCCATGAGCAGTTCTTC; CDR3 protein: CASSLGVGGPGHEQFF
clone size: .; V gene: TRBV5-5; J gene: TRBJ2-5; D gene: .; CDR3 DNA: TGTGCCAGCAGCTTACTAGGAGAGACCCAGTACTTC; CDR3 protein: CASSLLGETQYF